This T cell receptor (beta chain) comes out of a study of blood T cell repertoires in COVID-19. Across the whole study: T cells, B-cell-depleted T cells, or PBMCs provided the cDNA or gDNA that served as material.

Data came from immunoSEQ multiplex PCR; TCRdb stores just in-frame clones and leaves some out. The table includes 310,000 or so clones, around 83% detected once. CDR1 is SEHNR, CDR2 FQNEAQ, per germline (reference sequence). The CDR3 totals 16 residues. V trimming: 5 bases; J trimming: 5 bases; junction bases outside the gene matches: 7. Material: peripheral blood. The sequence was obtained from a woman in her 50s with acute or convalescent COVID-19. The chain uses TRBV7-9 and TRBJ2-4; TRBD2 agrees at 12 bases. CDR3: CASSRWTSGKENIQYF. The CDR3 DNA follows: TGTGCCAGCAGCCGTTGGACTAGCGGGAAGGAAAACATTCAGTACTTC.